Included here is one T cell receptor beta chain sequence, with context. Its antigen remains unknown. These data originate in a study of T-cell memory formation after mild COVID-19. Notes on the study in general: Some responding clones appeared in pre-infection memory, suggesting cross-reactive memory joined. Specificity for SARS-CoV-2 was not confirmed among the second-wave clones peaking on day 37. Day 15 to 85 contractors were CD4/CD8 balanced; later expanders leaned CD4+.

Per germline, CDR1 SGHKS and CDR2 YYEKEE (reference sequence). The CDR3 contains 14 residues. V shed 0 bases and J shed 4 bases, with 10 bases lying between them. Sample barcodes and UMIs were carried by the TCR alpha and TCR beta cDNA libraries that 5'RACE generated with constant-segment primers. Each CDR3 protein is one row after TCRdb ran MiXCR on the 5' RACE reads. Of around 250,000 distinct CDR3 sequences in the sample, 7.5% to 10% were seen once. The clonotype comes from a man between 18 and 29 years old who had mild COVID-19 (a few samples of this study predate the infection). Cell type and time point are not known. The sequenced material came from PBMCs or a T cell subset sorted from them (not recorded which). The genes are TRBV5-5 and TRBJ1-2; the D gene is possibly TRBD1 (5 bases). The CDR3, as DNA: TGTGCCAGCAGCTTGGCCCCAGGGCTCTATGGCTACACCTTC. It codes for CASSLAPGLYGYTF. The full variable domain, rest sourced from reference TRBV5-5 and TRBJ1-2, is DAGVTQSPTHLIKTRGQQVTLRCSPISGHKSVSWYQQVLGQGPQFIFQYYEKEERGRGNFPDRFSARQFPNYSSELNVNALLLGDSALYLCASSLAPGLYGYTFGSGTRLTVV.